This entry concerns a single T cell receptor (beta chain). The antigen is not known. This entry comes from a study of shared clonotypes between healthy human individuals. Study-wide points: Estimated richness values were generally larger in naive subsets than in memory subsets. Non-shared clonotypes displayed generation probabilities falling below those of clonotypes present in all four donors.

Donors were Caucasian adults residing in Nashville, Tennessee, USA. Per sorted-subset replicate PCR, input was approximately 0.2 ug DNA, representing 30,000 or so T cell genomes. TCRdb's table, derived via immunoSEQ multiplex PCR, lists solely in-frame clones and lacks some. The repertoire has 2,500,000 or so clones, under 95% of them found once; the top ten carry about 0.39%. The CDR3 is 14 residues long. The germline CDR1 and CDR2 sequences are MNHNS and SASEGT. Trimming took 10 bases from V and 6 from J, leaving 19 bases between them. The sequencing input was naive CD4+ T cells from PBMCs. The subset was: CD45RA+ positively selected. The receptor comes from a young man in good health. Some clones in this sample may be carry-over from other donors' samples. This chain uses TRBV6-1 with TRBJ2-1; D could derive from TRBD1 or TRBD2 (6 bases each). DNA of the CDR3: TGTGCCATAAGGGGGGAGACATATTCCAATGAGCAGTTCTTC. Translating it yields CAIRGETYSNEQFF.